The TCR beta chain described here comes from a study of beta chain features in type 1 diabetes. Of the isolated RNA, all was reverse transcribed, and so the sequenced material was expressed TCRB transcripts. Here immunoSEQ multiplex PCR was the method, and the copy in TCRdb shows in-frame clones only, minus some. The data show hundreds of thousands of clones, over 9.5% seen once. This clone was recorded a few times. Between the trimmed V and J ends, which lost 8 bases and 8 bases, there was a span of 10 bases. The CDR3 length is 11 residues. Germline CDR1 and CDR2: SEHNR and FQNEAQ (reference sequence).

The TCR originated in a man between 18 and 29 years old in good health. The chain joins TRBV7-9 to TRBJ2-4, with D possibly being TRBD1 (5 bases). The specimen was naive CD4+ T cells from blood. The chain's CDR3 is CASSQGDIQYF. The CDR3 coding sequence is TGTGCCAGCTCCCAAGGGGACATTCAGTACTTC. Combining the CDR3 with reference TRBV7-9 and TRBJ2-4 gives the whole variable domain DTGVSQNPRHKITKRGQNVTFRCDPISEHNRLYWYRQTLGQGPEFLTYFQNEAQLEKSRLLSDRFSAERPKGSFSTLEIQRTEQGDSAMYLCASSQGDIQYFGAGTRLSVL.